This T cell receptor (beta chain) was retrieved from a study of T cell responses to AZD1222 COVID-19 vaccine. Study-level results: Donors were mostly white British, more females; clonal diversity possibly underestimated.

This CDR3 is 16 amino acids long. V lost 0 bases, J lost 6 bases, and 16 bases lay in between. Germline loops: CDR1 SGHTS, CDR2 YDEGEE. Data came from immunoSEQ multiplex PCR; TCRdb stores just in-frame clones and leaves some out. The sample contains 100,000 to 150,000 clones, 90% of which appear only once. In this sample, this clone turned up once. Its matching antigen is unknown. This clonotype originated in an adult in good health. This chain uses TRBV5-8 with TRBJ1-5; a possible D gene is TRBD1 (5 bases). This specimen consisted of peripheral blood, obtained on day 0 of AZD1222 vaccination. CDR3 sequence reads: CASSLGAGMVSQPQHF. CDR3 DNA: TGTGCCAGCAGCTTGGGCGCAGGGATGGTTAGTCAGCCCCAGCATTTT.